This T cell receptor beta chain was identified in a study of T cell responses to AZD1222 COVID-19 vaccine. The CDR3 has 12 residues. Germline V CDR1 and CDR2: SGDLS, YYNGEE. Between the trimmed V and J ends, which lost 4 bases and 7 bases, there was a span of 9 bases. With respect to this clone: Its antigen is not identified.

Broader study findings: Spike-specific TCR breadth rose after two AZD1222 doses, and depth rose as well.

Only in-frame clones appear in the TCRdb table, and some are missing; sequencing was by immunoSEQ multiplex PCR. The sample lists about 160,000 clones, roughly 88% seen once, with 4% to 4.5% in the top ten. The chain uses TRBV9 and TRBJ2-1; no reliable D call. The receptor was derived from an adult who received the AZD1222 COVID-19 vaccine. Here the sequenced sample was peripheral blood, taken 28 days after the second AZD1222 dose. The CDR3 loop reads CASSPHFNEQFF. In nucleotides, the CDR3 is TGTGCCAGCAGCCCCCACTTTAATGAGCAGTTCTTC. The variable domain in full, completed from reference TRBV9 and TRBJ2-1, reads DSGVTQTPKHLITATGQRVTLRCSPRSGDLSVYWYQQSLDQGLQFLIQYYNGEERAKGNILERFSAQQFPDLHSELNLSSLELGDSALYFCASSPHFNEQFFGPGTRLTVL.